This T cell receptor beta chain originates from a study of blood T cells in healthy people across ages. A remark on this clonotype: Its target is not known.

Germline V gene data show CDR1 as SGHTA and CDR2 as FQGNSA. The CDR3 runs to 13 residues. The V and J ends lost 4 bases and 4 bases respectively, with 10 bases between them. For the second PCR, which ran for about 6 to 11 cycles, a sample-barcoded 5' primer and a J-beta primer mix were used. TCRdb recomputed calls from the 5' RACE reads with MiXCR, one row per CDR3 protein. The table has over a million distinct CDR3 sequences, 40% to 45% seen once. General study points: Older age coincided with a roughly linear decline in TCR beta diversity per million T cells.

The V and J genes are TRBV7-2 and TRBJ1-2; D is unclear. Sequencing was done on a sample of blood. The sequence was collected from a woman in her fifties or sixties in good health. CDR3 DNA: TGTGCCAGCAGCTCGGTAGGGTCCTATGGCTACACCTTC. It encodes CASSSVGSYGYTF.